This T cell receptor beta chain derives from a study of blood T cell repertoires in COVID-19. Study information: Acute and convalescent COVID-19 samples came from the United States, Italy and Spain. PBMCs, B-cell-depleted T cells, or T cells provided the cDNA or gDNA that made up the material.

Germline CDR1 is SGHRS and CDR2 is YFSETQ. The CDR3 covers 12 residues. Between the trimmed V and J ends, which lost 4 bases and 5 bases, there was a span of 9 bases. Original data processing: It was from reference gene primer amplification that nucleated cell counts were estimated. Assay: immunoSEQ multiplex PCR; the TCRdb copy retains only in-frame clones and omits some. Clonal size and the V and J genes are those of that table, whereas D and trimming came from the DNA. The sample includes approximately 220,000 clones, around 80% seen only once; the top ten take 27%. The rearrangement joins TRBV5-1 to TRBJ1-1; weak D call: TRBD1 (6 bases). The material sequenced was peripheral blood. The receptor's source is a man aged 35-49 years with acute or convalescent COVID-19. CDR3 bases: TGCGCCAGCAGCATTACAGGGACTGAAGCTTTCTTT. Amino acid sequence: CASSITGTEAFF.